A single T cell receptor beta chain is shown here with its context. This specimen comes from a study of beta chain features in type 1 diabetes. Germline assignment: CDR1 SGHNT and CDR2 YENEEA. This CDR3 is built from 15 residues. Between the trimmed V and J ends, which lost 3 bases and 7 bases, there was a span of 16 bases. Of the isolated RNA, all was reverse transcribed, and so the sequenced material was expressed TCRB transcripts. The repertoire was sequenced with immunoSEQ multiplex PCR; TCRdb's copy has only in-frame clones and lacks some. The sample contains 250,000 to 400,000 clones, about 15% of which appear only once. CD45RO/CCR7/CD25/CD127/CD95/CD27 staining was used to isolate CD4+ naive, central memory, regulatory and stem cell-like memory cells by sorting.

The gene calls are TRBV11-3 and TRBJ2-4; D is possibly TRBD1 or TRBD2 (5 bases each). The specimen was central memory CD4+ T cells from blood. This receptor was obtained from a man younger than 40 in good health. CDR3 in amino acids: CASSLRLLGENIQYF. In nucleotides, the CDR3 is TGTGCCAGCAGCTTGCGGTTGCTAGGGGAGAACATTCAGTACTTC.